This passage covers 9 T cell receptor beta chains from one sample sequenced in a study of CD8 T cells in Susac syndrome. With random hexamers, 0.5 to 1 ug RNA was reverse transcribed. TCRdb redid the calling of the immunoSEQ multiplex PCR reads with MiXCR, one entry per CDR3 protein. This repertoire shows about 200,000 distinct CDR3 sequences, roughly nine tenths found once; its top ten account for over 0.075%. Material for sequencing was CD4+ T cells from PBMCs. Every receptor here comes from a human donor with Susac syndrome.

J is TRBJ1-2 and V is TRBV27, with TRBD1 identical over 7 bases. The CDR3 is 15 residues long. J was trimmed by 0 bases and V by 6 bases; bases with no gene match: 7. The germline V gene has CDR1 MNHEY and CDR2 SMNVEV (reference sequence). CDR3 sequence (DNA): TGTGCCAGCAGCCGGGGACAGCCTTCTAACTATGGCTACACCTTC. Amino acid sequence: CASSRGQPSNYGYTF.

This clonotype was seen only once. The rearrangement links TRBV20-1 to TRBJ1-6, with D possibly being TRBD1 (6 bases). Per germline, CDR1 DFQATT and CDR2 SNEGSKA (reference sequence). The CDR3 is 16 amino acids. Trimming took off 0 bases at V and 8 bases at J, with 17 bases between the two ends. This CDR3 reads CSARDQGTGGYSPLHF. The CDR3 DNA is TGCAGTGCTAGAGACCAGGGGACGGGGGGTTATTCACCCCTCCACTTT.

V is TRBV11-2 and J is TRBJ2-1; no clear D. This CDR3 region has 14 residues. Germline loops: CDR1 SGHAT, CDR2 FQNNGV. The V gene lost 7 bases and the J gene lost 4 bases, with 14 bases spanning the gap. Here the CDR3 reads CASNDTSLYNEQFF. CDR3 bases: TGTGCCAGCAACGACACAAGTCTTTACAATGAGCAGTTCTTC.

The chain is built from TRBV29-1 and TRBJ2-5; unclear D gene. The CDR3 length is 15 residues. Per germline, CDR1 SQVTM and CDR2 ANQGSEA. Trimming took off 6 bases at V and 5 bases at J, with 22 bases between the two ends. DNA of the CDR3: TGCAGCGTACAAGCGAGTTTTACCTCAAGGGAGACCCAGTACTTC. It encodes CSVQASFTSRETQYF.

The chain recombines TRBV20-1 with TRBJ2-2; TRBD1 matches 7 bases. The germline V gene encodes CDR1 DFQATT and CDR2 SNEGSKA (reference sequence). Trimming at V came to 2 bases and at J to 5 bases, leaving 8 bases not matched to a gene. The CDR3 sequence is 15 residues long. The CDR3 DNA reads as TGCAGTGCTAGACCCCACAGGGGATGGACCGGGGAGCTGTTTTTT. It is translated as CSARPHRGWTGELFF.

This chain joins TRBV19 and TRBJ1-4; D call uncertain. CDR3 length: 16 residues. Germline V gene sequence: CDR1 LNHDA, CDR2 SQIVND (reference sequence). Trimming removed 5 bases from V and 2 bases from J, with 15 bases in between. The CDR3 DNA sequence: TGTGCCAGTAGTCCGAGTGGACCAGCGACTAATGAAAAACTGTTTTTT. Translated: CASSPSGPATNEKLFF.

The CDR3 spells CASSYSIKQANEQFF. CDR3 bases: TGTGCCAGCAGTTACTCGATCAAGCAGGCAAATGAGCAGTTCTTC. The chain carries TRBV6-6 and TRBJ2-1; no clear D. V was shortened by 0 bases and J by 7 bases, with 13 bases between the two germline ends. Germline CDR1 MNHNY, CDR2 SVGAGI (reference sequence). The CDR3 consists of 15 residues.

The V and J genes are TRBV2 and TRBJ2-5, with TRBD1 identical over 7 bases. This CDR3 has 17 amino acids. CDR1 is SNHLY, CDR2 FYNNEI, per germline. The V and J ends lost 6 bases and 4 bases, in that order; junction bases with no gene match: 17. The CDR3 DNA reads as TGTGCCAGCAGCCCCGACAGACAGGGAACAATGTCAGAGACCCAGTACTTC. Its translation: CASSPDRQGTMSETQYF.

V is TRBV5-4 and J is TRBJ1-1; D is perhaps TRBD1 (5 bases). Trimming took off 0 bases at V and 3 bases at J, with 15 bases between the two ends. Germline V CDR1 and CDR2: SGHNT, YYREEE (reference sequence). The CDR3 has 16 amino acids. CDR3 bases: TGTGCCAGCAGCTTGGGCAGGGCGGGAGGGGACACTGAAGCTTTCTTT. Translating it yields CASSLGRAGGDTEAFF. Full variable domain (rest looked up from reference TRBV5-4 and TRBJ1-1): ETGVTQSPTHLIKTRGQQVTLRCSSQSGHNTVSWYQQALGQGPQFIFQYYREEENGRGNFPPRFSGLQFPNYSSELNVNALELDDSALYLCASSLGRAGGDTEAFFGQGTRLTVV.